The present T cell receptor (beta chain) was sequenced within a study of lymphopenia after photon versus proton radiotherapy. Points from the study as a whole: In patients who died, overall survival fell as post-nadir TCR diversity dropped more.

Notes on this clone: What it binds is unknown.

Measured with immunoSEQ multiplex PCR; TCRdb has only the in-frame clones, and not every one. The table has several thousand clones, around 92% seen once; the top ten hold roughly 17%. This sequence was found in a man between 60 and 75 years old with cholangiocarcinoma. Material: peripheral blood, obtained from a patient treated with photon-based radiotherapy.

The CDR3 DNA is TGTGCCAGCAGATCTCTTGCGACCCAAGAGACCCAGTACTTC. Translating gives CASRSLATQETQYF. V gene TRBV7-9 combines with J gene TRBJ2-5; the D is unclear. The V and J ends lost 6 bases and 1 base respectively, with 12 bases between them. This CDR3 region has 14 residues. Germline CDR1 reads SEHNR; CDR2 reads FQNEAQ (reference sequence).